Shown below are 18 T cell receptor beta chains from a single sample sequenced in a study of CD4 and CD8 cells across lung adenocarcinoma regions. Each CDR3 protein gets one entry after TCRdb re-called the PCR reads with MiXCR. The sample yields approximately 4,300 distinct CDR3 sequences, about 49% seen once. Source material: CD4+ T cells from the margin of a lung tumor. These receptors were collected from a female donor with lung adenocarcinoma. The CD4 and CD8 labels of this study may be unreliable.

A word on this clonotype: This may arise from a read error, as a much more abundant clone is one base away. The gene calls are TRBV12-3 or TRBV12-4 and TRBJ2-1; a weak D match, TRBD1 (6 bases). V gave up 6 bases and J gave up 2 bases, with 14 bases separating them. This CDR3 is built from 15 residues. The CDR3 DNA sequence: TGTGCCAGCAGCCTCCGGGACACAACCTACAATGAGCAGTTCTTC. Its translation is CASSLRDTTYNEQFF.

V usage is TRBV10-2 and J usage is TRBJ2-3, with D unclear. This CDR3 spans 12 amino acids. V was trimmed by 2 bases and J by 5 bases, leaving 5 bases between them. Germline CDR1 reads WSHSY; CDR2 reads SAAADI. CDR3 loop: CASSEMQDTQYF. The DNA of the CDR3 is TGCGCCAGCAGTGAGATGCAAGATACGCAGTATTTT.

This clonotype was seen only a few times. The chain has TRBV5-1 and TRBJ2-5; TRBD2 might be the D (6 bases). The CDR3 extends over 14 amino acids. The V and J ends lost 5 bases and 1 base respectively, with 12 bases between them. Germline V gene data show CDR1 as SGHRS and CDR2 as YFSETQ. CDR3 loop: CASSRDSGQETQYF. The DNA of the CDR3 is TGCGCCAGCAGTCGGGACTCAGGCCAAGAGACCCAGTACTTC.

This chain joins TRBV25-1 and TRBJ1-4; unclear D gene. The CDR3 consists of 16 residues. Deletions cut 6 bases from V and 0 bases from J, with 14 bases between. Germline loops: CDR1 MGHDK, CDR2 SYGVNS. In DNA form, the CDR3 reads TGTGCCAGCAGGGCAGGCAATCTTCCAACTAATGAAAAACTGTTTTTT. This sequence encodes CASRAGNLPTNEKLFF.

This clonotype is a singleton in its sample. This chain links TRBV28 with TRBJ2-5, with D maybe TRBD1 (6 bases). The better agreement between TRBJ2-7 and the DNA end casts doubt on the J call. This CDR3 has 14 amino acids. Germline CDR1 is MDHEN and CDR2 is SYDVKM. The CDR3 DNA sequence: TGTGCCAGCAGTCCACGGACAGACCTCTACGAGCAGTACTTC. Translation: CASSPRTDLYEQYF.

The J gene is TRBJ2-3, the V gene TRBV10-3, with 8 nucleotides matching TRBD2. The last part of the DNA fits TRBJ2-7 better; the J call may be wrong. Germline lookup yields CDR1 ENHRY and CDR2 SYGVKD. The CDR3 covers 15 residues. The CDR3 loop reads CAVGAGGRDADTQYF. As DNA, the CDR3 is TGTGCCGTGGGGGCGGGGGGCCGTGACGCAGATACGCAGTACTTC.

This clonotype was seen once. This rearrangement joins TRBV7-9 to TRBJ2-5; 13 bases fit TRBD2. The DNA end favors TRBJ2-1, so the J call may be wrong. There are 17 residues in the CDR3. Germline assignment: CDR1 SEHNR and CDR2 FQNEAQ (reference sequence). The CDR3 sequence: CASSSGKGTSGINEQFF. The CDR3 bases are TGTGCCAGCAGCTCAGGGAAAGGGACTAGCGGGATTAATGAGCAGTTCTTC.

The V and J genes are TRBV12-3 or TRBV12-4 and TRBJ2-3; D unresolved. Trimming left V 7 bases short and J 0 bases short, with 8 bases between. The CDR3 runs to 13 residues. CDR3 residues: CASTPGSTDTQYF. CDR3 DNA: TGTGCCAGCACCCCAGGTAGCACAGATACGCAGTATTTT.

The chain has TRBV11-3 and TRBJ2-1; maybe TRBD1 (6 bases). The J call may be in error: the DNA end matches TRBJ2-7 better. The CDR3 has 14 residues. Germline assignment: CDR1 SGHNT and CDR2 YENEEA. The CDR3 DNA sequence: TGTGCCAGCAGCCCCGGACAGAGCTCCTACGAGCAGTACTTC. It encodes CASSPGQSSYEQYF.

The rearrangement links TRBV12-3 or TRBV12-4 to TRBJ2-1; 7 nucleotides agree with TRBD2. The junction had 2 bases not matched to a gene; V was cut back by 5 bases and J by 7 bases. The CDR3 is 12 amino acids. The CDR3: CASSRTSNEQFF. The DNA of the CDR3 is TGTGCCAGCAGTCGGACTAGTAATGAGCAGTTCTTC.

The chain uses TRBV6-1 and TRBJ2-3; D is unclear. Germline assignment: CDR1 MNHNS and CDR2 SASEGT. The CDR3 is made up of 15 amino acids. V lost 6 bases to trimming and J lost 1 base, with 14 bases between them. The DNA of the CDR3 is TGTGCCAGCAGCGAGTCTAAGGCAGGCACAGATACGCAGTATTTT. Protein: CASSESKAGTDTQYF.

J is TRBJ2-3 and V is TRBV6-1; 14 bases align to TRBD2. The CDR3 has 14 residues. The V gene end was trimmed by 6 bases and the J gene end by 6 bases; junction bases not matched to a gene: 2. CDR1 is MNHNS and CDR2 is SASEGT in the germline V gene. CDR3 sequence: CASRGLAGADTQYF. The CDR3 DNA reads TGTGCCAGCAGGGGACTAGCGGGAGCCGATACGCAGTATTTT.

This clonotype showed up just a few times. The V gene is TRBV6-1, the J gene TRBJ2-7; D ambiguous. This CDR3 comprises 14 residues. Germline CDR1 is MNHNS and CDR2 is SASEGT. Trimming removed 7 bases at V and 2 bases at J, with 15 bases between. CDR3 sequence reads: CASKWNDGTYEQYF. DNA of the CDR3: TGTGCCAGCAAGTGGAACGACGGTACCTACGAGCAGTACTTC.

The CDR3 loop is CASSPLPSGSMGGANVLTF. The DNA of the CDR3 is TGTGCCAGCAGCCCCTTACCTAGCGGATCCATGGGAGGGGCCAACGTCCTGACTTTC. V and J are TRBV7-2 and TRBJ2-6; 7 bases fit TRBD2. Unmatched junction bases numbered 17, after V lost 5 bases and J lost 4 bases. This CDR3 contains 19 residues. Germline V lookup: CDR1 SGHTA, CDR2 FQGNSA.

There are a few counts of this clonotype. This sequence joins TRBV12-3 or TRBV12-4 and TRBJ2-5, with TRBD2 as a possible D gene (6 bases). The assigned J gene may be wrong: the sequence end matches TRBJ2-7 better. The CDR3 is 17 residues long. As DNA, the CDR3 is TGTGCCAGCAGTTTCACTTGGGTCGATCGGGAGTCCTACGAGCAGTACTTC. Translated: CASSFTWVDRESYEQYF.

This clonotype appeared once. The chain is built from TRBV27 and TRBJ2-5, with D possibly matching TRBD1 (7 bases). Deletions cut 3 bases from V and 11 bases from J, with 19 bases between. In germline, CDR1 is MNHEY, CDR2 SMNVEV (reference sequence). The CDR3 extends over 14 amino acids. DNA of the CDR3: TGTGCCAGCAGTTTCTTGGGGGTCAGGGGGGAGCAGTACTTC. As protein: CASSFLGVRGEQYF.

This clonotype is classed as medium-sized. The V and J genes are TRBV12-3 or TRBV12-4 and TRBJ2-6; TRBD1 agrees at 9 bases. The CDR3 totals 17 residues. Unmatched junction bases numbered 7, after V lost 5 bases and J lost 2 bases. Written as DNA, the CDR3 is TGTGCCAGCAGTCCCGGGACAGGGAGTCCTGGGGCCAACGTCCTGACTTTC. Amino acid sequence: CASSPGTGSPGANVLTF.

This clonotype is medium-sized. This chain links TRBV12-3 or TRBV12-4 with TRBJ2-5, with 8 bases aligning to TRBD1. V shed 6 bases and J 5 bases; nucleotides not matched to a gene: 11. There are 15 residues in the CDR3. CDR3 sequence reads: CASSKRQGIGETQYF. CDR3 nucleotide sequence: TGTGCCAGCAGCAAAAGACAGGGGATCGGGGAGACCCAGTACTTC.